Each of the 4 T cell receptor beta chains below was sequenced from the same sample in a study of blood T cell repertoires in COVID-19. This table comes from immunoSEQ multiplex PCR, and its TCRdb copy is limited to in-frame clones, with some not included. Of 300,000 or so clones in the sample, 90% were seen once. Sequencing was carried out using peripheral blood. The receptors were sampled from a middle-aged woman with acute or convalescent COVID-19.

The chain couples TRBV24-1 to TRBJ1-2, with 9 positions matching TRBD1. V trimming: 2 bases; J trimming: 7 bases; junction bases outside the gene matches: 4. In germline, CDR1 is KGHDR, CDR2 SFDVKD. CDR3 length equals 14 residues. The DNA for the CDR3 is TGTGCCACCAGTGATTCCGGGACAGGGCTTGGCTACACCTTC. As protein: CATSDSGTGLGYTF.

V is TRBV2 and J is TRBJ1-2; TRBD1 is a possible D gene (6 bases). There are 15 residues in the CDR3. Germline V gene lookup returns CDR1 SNHLY and CDR2 FYNNEI. The V gene lost 6 bases and the J gene lost 0 bases, with 14 bases spanning the gap. Here the CDR3 DNA reads TGTGCCAGCAGCACTACAGGGTTAGCTAACTATGGCTACACCTTC. Translation: CASSTTGLANYGYTF.

This chain uses TRBV15 with TRBJ2-3; 8 nucleotides line up with TRBD2. There are 13 residues in the CDR3. The V gene end was trimmed by 8 bases and the J gene end by 3 bases; junction bases not matched to a gene: 4. Germline V gene data show CDR1 as LNHNV and CDR2 as YYDKDF (reference sequence). CDR3 coding DNA: TGTGCCACCCGGGGGGGCCGAACAGATACGCAGTATTTT. It codes for CATRGGRTDTQYF.

J is TRBJ1-5 and V is TRBV2; TRBD1 is a possible D gene (5 bases). Germline V lookup: CDR1 SNHLY, CDR2 FYNNEI. Deletions cut 4 bases from V and 5 bases from J, with 12 bases between. The CDR3 is made up of 14 amino acids. The DNA of the CDR3 is TGTGCCAGCAGTGGGGGGGTAGGTGATCAGCCCCAGCATTTT. This sequence encodes CASSGGVGDQPQHF.